One sample yielded the 8 T cell receptor beta chains listed below, sequenced in a study of blood T cell repertoires in COVID-19. Produced via immunoSEQ multiplex PCR; TCRdb's table is partial and in-frame only. The table has about 400,000 clones, roughly 90% seen once. The sample taken for sequencing was peripheral blood. These receptors all come from a man aged 35-49 years with acute or convalescent COVID-19.

The chain combines TRBV18 with TRBJ1-5; 7 nucleotides agree with TRBD1. Trimming took 6 bases from V and 0 from J; bases not matched to a gene: 8. The germline V gene has CDR1 KGHSH and CDR2 LQKENI. CDR3 length: 16 amino acids. This chain's CDR3 is CASSRDRANSNQPQHF. Written as DNA, the CDR3 is TGTGCCAGCTCCCGGGACAGAGCTAATAGCAATCAGCCCCAGCATTTT.

The chain combines TRBV2 with TRBJ1-5, with 9 nucleotides matching TRBD1. With V trimmed by 6 bases and J by 2 bases, 5 bases remained unmatched. CDR1 SNHLY and CDR2 FYNNEI come from the germline V gene. The CDR3 has 15 amino acids. The CDR3 loop reads CASRPGQGGNQPQHF. CDR3 DNA: TGTGCCAGCAGGCCGGGACAGGGCGGCAATCAGCCCCAGCATTTT.

The J gene is TRBJ2-7, the V gene TRBV15, with TRBD1 as a possible D gene (6 bases). CDR3 length equals 16 residues. V gave up 0 bases and J gave up 7 bases, with 19 bases separating them. CDR1 is LNHNV, CDR2 YYDKDF, per germline (reference sequence). The CDR3 DNA reads TGTGCCACCAGCAGAGATCTTTTAAGGGGGTCGGGGGAGCAGTACTTC. Its protein is CATSRDLLRGSGEQYF. The full variable domain, in which reference TRBV15 and TRBJ2-7 provide the parts outside the CDR3, is DAMVIQNPRYQVTQFGKPVTLSCSQTLNHNVMYWYQQKSSQAPKLLFHYYDKDFNNEADTPDNFQSRRPNTSFCFLDIRSPGLGDTAMYLCATSRDLLRGSGEQYFGPGTRLTVT.

The rearrangement uses TRBV24-1 and TRBJ2-3; D remains ambiguous. Trimming left V 0 bases short and J 5 bases short, with 5 bases between. There are 13 residues in the CDR3. Germline loops: CDR1 KGHDR, CDR2 SFDVKD. The CDR3, as DNA: TGTGCCACCAGTGATTTGCGTCGAGATACGCAGTATTTT. Protein: CATSDLRRDTQYF.

To note about this clone: Other DNA variants within this sample encode the same CDR3. This chain links TRBV24-1 with TRBJ1-1; 7 nucleotides match TRBD1. The J segment lost 3 bases and the V segment lost 4 bases, leaving 4 bases of the junction unmatched. The CDR3 contains 14 residues. CDR1 is KGHDR and CDR2 is SFDVKD in the germline V gene. Here the CDR3 DNA reads TGTGCCACCAGTGACTCTACAGGGGACACTGAAGCTTTCTTT. It translates to CATSDSTGDTEAFF.

This rearrangement joins TRBV28 to TRBJ2-1; D is uncertain. The V gene's germline CDR1 is MDHEN and CDR2 SYDVKM. Deletions cut 6 bases from V and 9 bases from J, with 15 bases between. The CDR3 length is 13 residues. The CDR3 DNA reads as TGTGCCAGCAGACCCTCTTGGAGCAGTGAGCAGTTCTTC. It is translated as CASRPSWSSEQFF. The whole variable domain, remainder taken from reference TRBV28 and TRBJ2-1, is DVKVTQSSRYLVKRTGEKVFLECVQDMDHENMFWYRQDPGLGLRLIYFSYDVKMKEKGDIPEGYSVSREKKERFSLILESASTNQTSMYLCASRPSWSSEQFFGPGTRLTVL.

The rearrangement links TRBV5-1 to TRBJ1-4, with 7 nucleotides matching TRBD1. V lost 2 bases to trimming and J lost 11 bases; unmatched junction nucleotides: 9. Germline V gives CDR1 SGHRS, CDR2 YFSETQ. The CDR3 consists of 14 residues. The CDR3 DNA is TGCGCCAGCAGCTTCGACGACAGGGATCCTAAACTGTTTTTT. It yields the protein CASSFDDRDPKLFF.

J is TRBJ1-1 and V is TRBV29-1; D not resolved. This CDR3 has 14 amino acids. Germline CDR1 is SQVTM and CDR2 is ANQGSEA. Deletions cut 0 bases from V and 3 bases from J, with 11 bases between. This CDR3 is CSVEDAREHTEAFF. CDR3 nucleotide sequence: TGCAGCGTTGAAGATGCTCGGGAACACACTGAAGCTTTCTTT. The full variable domain, in which reference TRBV29-1 and TRBJ1-1 provide the parts outside the CDR3, is SAVISQKPSRDICQRGTSLTIQCQVDSQVTMMFWYRQQPGQSLTLIATANQGSEATYESGFVIDKFPISRPNLTFSTLTVSNMSPEDSSIYLCSVEDAREHTEAFFGQGTRLTVV.